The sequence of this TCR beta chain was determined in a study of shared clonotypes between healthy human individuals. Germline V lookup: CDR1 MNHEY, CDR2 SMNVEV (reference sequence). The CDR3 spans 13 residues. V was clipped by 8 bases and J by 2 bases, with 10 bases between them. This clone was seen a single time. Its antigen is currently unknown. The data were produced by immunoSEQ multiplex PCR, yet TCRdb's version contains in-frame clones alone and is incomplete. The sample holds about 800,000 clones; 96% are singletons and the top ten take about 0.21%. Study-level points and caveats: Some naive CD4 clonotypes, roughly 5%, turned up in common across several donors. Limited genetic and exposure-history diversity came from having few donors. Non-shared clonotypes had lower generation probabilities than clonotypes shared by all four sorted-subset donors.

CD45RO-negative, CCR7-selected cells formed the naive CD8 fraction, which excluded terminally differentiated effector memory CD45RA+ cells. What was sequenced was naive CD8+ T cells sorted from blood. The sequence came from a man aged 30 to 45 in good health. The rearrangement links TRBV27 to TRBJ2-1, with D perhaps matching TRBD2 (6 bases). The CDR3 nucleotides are TGTGCCAGCGCGGGGTTGGCCTACAATGAGCAGTTCTTC. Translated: CASAGLAYNEQFF.